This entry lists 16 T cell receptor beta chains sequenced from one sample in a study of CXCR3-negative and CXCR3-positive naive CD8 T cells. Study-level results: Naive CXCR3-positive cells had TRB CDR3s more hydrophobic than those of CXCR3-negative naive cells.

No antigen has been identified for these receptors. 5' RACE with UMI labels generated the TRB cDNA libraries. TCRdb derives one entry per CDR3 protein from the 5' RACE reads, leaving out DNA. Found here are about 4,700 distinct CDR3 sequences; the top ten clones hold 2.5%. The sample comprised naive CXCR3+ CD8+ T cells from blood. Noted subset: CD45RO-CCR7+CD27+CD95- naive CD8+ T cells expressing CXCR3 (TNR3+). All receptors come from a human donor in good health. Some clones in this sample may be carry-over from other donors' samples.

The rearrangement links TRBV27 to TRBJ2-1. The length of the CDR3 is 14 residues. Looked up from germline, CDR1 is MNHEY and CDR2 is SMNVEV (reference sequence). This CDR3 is CASSLAGAYNEQFF.

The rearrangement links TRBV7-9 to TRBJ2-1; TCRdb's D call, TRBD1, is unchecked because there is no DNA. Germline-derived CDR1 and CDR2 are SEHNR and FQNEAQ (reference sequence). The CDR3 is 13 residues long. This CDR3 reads CASSFPGTNEQFF.

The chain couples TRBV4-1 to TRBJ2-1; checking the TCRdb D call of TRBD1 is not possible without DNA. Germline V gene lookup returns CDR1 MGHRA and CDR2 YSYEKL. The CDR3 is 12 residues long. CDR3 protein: CASSHQGREQFF.

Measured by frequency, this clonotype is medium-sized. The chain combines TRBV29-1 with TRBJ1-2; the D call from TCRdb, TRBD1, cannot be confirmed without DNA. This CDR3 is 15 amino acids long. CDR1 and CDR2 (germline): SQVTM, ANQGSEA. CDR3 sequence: CSVVGQGPSNYGYTF.

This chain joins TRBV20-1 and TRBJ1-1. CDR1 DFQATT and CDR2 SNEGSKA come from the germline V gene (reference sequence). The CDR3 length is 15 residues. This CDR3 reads CSASHRTLGNTEAFF.

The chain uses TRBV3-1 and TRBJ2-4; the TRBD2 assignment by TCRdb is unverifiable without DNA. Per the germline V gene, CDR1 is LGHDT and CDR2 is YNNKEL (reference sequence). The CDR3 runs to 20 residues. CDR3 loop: CASSQDLRLAGAETKNIQYF.

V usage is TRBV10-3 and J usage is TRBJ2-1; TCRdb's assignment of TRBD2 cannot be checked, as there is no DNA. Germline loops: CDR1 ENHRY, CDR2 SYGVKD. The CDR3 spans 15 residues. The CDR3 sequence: CAINPSAGEDNEQFF.

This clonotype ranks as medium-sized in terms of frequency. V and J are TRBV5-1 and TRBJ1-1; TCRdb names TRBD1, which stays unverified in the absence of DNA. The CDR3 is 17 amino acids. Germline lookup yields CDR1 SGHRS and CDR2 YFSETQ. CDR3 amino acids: CASSPATGGRGDTEAFF.

The CDR3: CASSISVSYYEQYF. The V call is TRBV19, the J call TRBJ2-7. CDR3 size: 14 residues. The germline gives CDR1 LNHDA, CDR2 SQIVND (reference sequence). Complete variable domain (other parts from reference TRBV19 and TRBJ2-7): DGGITQSPKYLFRKEGQNVTLSCEQNLNHDAMYWYRQDPGQGLRLIYYSQIVNDFQKGDIAEGYSVSREKKESFPLTVTSAQKNPTAFYLCASSISVSYYEQYFGPGTRLTVT.

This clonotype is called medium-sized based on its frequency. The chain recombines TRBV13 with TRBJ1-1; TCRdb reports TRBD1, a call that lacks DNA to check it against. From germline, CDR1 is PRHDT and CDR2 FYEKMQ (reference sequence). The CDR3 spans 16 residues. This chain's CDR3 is CASSYPRTGGTPEAFF.

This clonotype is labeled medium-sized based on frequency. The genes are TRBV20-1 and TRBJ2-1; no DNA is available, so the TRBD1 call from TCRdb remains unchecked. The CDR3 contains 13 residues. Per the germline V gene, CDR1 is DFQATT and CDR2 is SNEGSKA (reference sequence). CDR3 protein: CSALGTNHNEQFF.

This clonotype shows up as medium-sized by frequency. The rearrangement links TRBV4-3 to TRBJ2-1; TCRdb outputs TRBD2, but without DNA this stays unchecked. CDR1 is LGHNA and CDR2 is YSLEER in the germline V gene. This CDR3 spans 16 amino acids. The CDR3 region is CASSQDDTSGYNEQFF.

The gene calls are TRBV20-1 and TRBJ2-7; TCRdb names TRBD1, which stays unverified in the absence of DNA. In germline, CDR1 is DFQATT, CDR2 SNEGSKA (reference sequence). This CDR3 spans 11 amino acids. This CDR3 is CSARTGYEQYF.

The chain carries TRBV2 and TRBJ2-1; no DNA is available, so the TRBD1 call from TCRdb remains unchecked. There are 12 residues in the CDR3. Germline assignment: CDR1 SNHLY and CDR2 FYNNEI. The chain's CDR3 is CASLAGANEQFF.

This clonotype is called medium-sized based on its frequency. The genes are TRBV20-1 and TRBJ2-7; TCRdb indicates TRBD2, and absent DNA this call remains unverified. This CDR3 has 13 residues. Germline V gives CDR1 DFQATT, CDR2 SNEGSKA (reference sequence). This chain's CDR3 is CSAKDSGSYEQYF.

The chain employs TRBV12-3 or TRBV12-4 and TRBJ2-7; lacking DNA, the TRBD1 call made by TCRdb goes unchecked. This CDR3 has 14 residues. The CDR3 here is CASSGTESSYEQYF.